The rows below give T cell receptor beta chains drawn from one sample of a study of blood T cell repertoires in COVID-19. Profiling relied on immunoSEQ multiplex PCR, and the TCRdb table lists in-frame clones only, not all of them. The sample lists about 120,000 clones, approximately 85% occurring once. Sequencing was done on a sample of peripheral blood. These receptors came from a man aged 30 to 45 with COVID-19, enrolled during active disease. CDR3s include the opening cysteine and the closing phenylalanine or tryptophan. D genes are given only for firm matches. Clone size appears in some rows only: once, few, many, or a class for an expanded clone.

D gene: TRBD1
clone size: -
V gene: TRBV5-1
J gene: TRBJ1-1
CDR3 protein: CASSRDRDTEAFF
CDR3 DNA: TGCGCCAGCAGCCGTGACAGGGACACTGAAGCTTTCTTT

D gene: TRBD2
clone size: -
V gene: TRBV6-2/TRBV6-3
J gene: TRBJ2-1
CDR3 protein: CASSLLEAGGRNEQFF
CDR3 DNA: TGTGCCAGCAGTTTGCTCGAAGCGGGGGGGCGCAATGAGCAGTTCTTC

D gene: TRBD1
clone size: -
V gene: TRBV11-2
J gene: TRBJ1-1
CDR3 protein: CASSRTGLLWWTEAFF
CDR3 DNA: TGTGCCAGCAGCAGGACAGGGCTGTTGTGGTGGACTGAAGCTTTCTTT

D gene: TRBD2
clone size: -
V gene: TRBV7-9
J gene: TRBJ2-1
CDR3 protein: CASSLVLAGVVNEQFF
CDR3 DNA: TGTGCCAGCAGCTTAGTACTAGCGGGAGTTGTTAATGAGCAGTTCTTC

D gene: TRBD2
clone size: few
V gene: TRBV28
J gene: TRBJ2-3
CDR3 protein: CASSPNSGGLTDTQYF
CDR3 DNA: TGTGCCAGCAGCCCTAATAGCGGGGGGCTCACAGATACGCAGTATTTT

D gene: TRBD1
clone size: -
V gene: TRBV15
J gene: TRBJ1-2
CDR3 protein: CATSRDQGGGYTF
CDR3 DNA: TGTGCCACCAGCAGAGATCAGGGGGGCGGCTACACCTTC

D gene: TRBD1
clone size: -
V gene: TRBV4-1
J gene: TRBJ2-7
CDR3 protein: CASSQPLDRRNYYEQYF
CDR3 DNA: TGCGCCAGCAGCCAACCGTTGGACAGGCGAAACTACTACGAGCAGTACTTC

D gene: -
clone size: -
V gene: TRBV6-6
J gene: TRBJ1-4
CDR3 protein: CASSYRTGATNEKLFF
CDR3 DNA: TGTGCCAGCAGTTACCGAACAGGAGCAACTAATGAAAAACTGTTTTTT

D gene: TRBD2
clone size: -
V gene: TRBV5-4
J gene: TRBJ2-1
CDR3 protein: CASSSRGGSQNYNEQFF
CDR3 DNA: TGTGCCAGCAGCTCCCGGGGGGGGTCTCAAAACTACAATGAGCAGTTCTTC

D gene: -
clone size: -
V gene: TRBV25-1
J gene: TRBJ2-6
CDR3 protein: CASSENGAEGANVLTF
CDR3 DNA: TGTGCCAGCAGTGAGAATGGAGCGGAAGGGGCCAACGTCCTGACTTTC

D gene: -
clone size: -
V gene: TRBV7-2
J gene: TRBJ1-2
CDR3 protein: CASTPQTSRSYGYTF
CDR3 DNA: TGTGCCAGCACCCCACAGACAAGTCGGTCTTATGGCTACACCTTC

D gene: TRBD2
clone size: once
V gene: TRBV6-2/TRBV6-3
J gene: TRBJ2-1
CDR3 protein: CASRPSGTPYNEQFF
CDR3 DNA: TGTGCCAGCAGACCTAGCGGTACCCCCTACAATGAGCAGTTCTTC

D gene: -
clone size: once
V gene: TRBV10-3
J gene: TRBJ1-3
CDR3 protein: CAISYLGGGPYGNTIYF
CDR3 DNA: TGTGCCATCAGCTACCTCGGGGGGGGGCCGTACGGAAACACCATATATTTT

D gene: TRBD2
clone size: once
V gene: TRBV5-6
J gene: TRBJ2-3
CDR3 protein: CASSLGASGRTDTQYF
CDR3 DNA: TGTGCCAGCAGCTTGGGGGCTAGCGGGAGAACAGATACGCAGTATTTT

D gene: TRBD2
clone size: -
V gene: TRBV19
J gene: TRBJ2-3
CDR3 protein: CASSPAGESTDTQYF
CDR3 DNA: TGTGCCAGTAGCCCAGCGGGGGAGAGCACAGATACGCAGTATTTT

D gene: -
clone size: -
V gene: TRBV5-1
J gene: TRBJ2-2
CDR3 protein: CASSLSPTYNTGELFF
CDR3 DNA: TGCGCCAGCAGCTTGAGCCCGACTTACAACACCGGGGAGCTGTTTTTT

D gene: -
clone size: -
V gene: TRBV18
J gene: TRBJ1-1
CDR3 protein: CASSPISTGLRAAEAFF
CDR3 DNA: TGTGCCAGCTCACCGATATCTACAGGGCTAAGGGCCGCTGAAGCTTTCTTT

D gene: TRBD1
clone size: -
V gene: TRBV28
J gene: TRBJ1-4
CDR3 protein: CASRPRGLFVSEKLFF
CDR3 DNA: TGTGCCAGCAGACCCAGGGGGCTGTTTGTGAGTGAAAAACTGTTTTTT

D gene: -
clone size: -
V gene: TRBV9
J gene: TRBJ1-2
CDR3 protein: CASHSGNYGYTF
CDR3 DNA: TGTGCCAGCCATAGCGGGAACTATGGCTACACCTTC

D gene: -
clone size: -
V gene: TRBV6-5
J gene: TRBJ1-1
CDR3 protein: CASSYAEDSTEAFF
CDR3 DNA: TGTGCCAGCAGTTACGCCGAGGACAGCACTGAAGCTTTCTTT

D gene: TRBD2
clone size: -
V gene: TRBV3-1/TRBV3-2
J gene: TRBJ2-3
CDR3 protein: CASSQGLAGALSTQYF
CDR3 DNA: TGTGCCAGCAGCCAGGGACTAGCGGGAGCATTATCTACGCAGTATTTT

D gene: TRBD2
clone size: -
V gene: TRBV5-1
J gene: TRBJ2-1
CDR3 protein: CASSLRSGRAGFNEQFF
CDR3 DNA: TGCGCCAGCAGCTTAAGAAGCGGGAGGGCTGGGTTCAATGAGCAGTTCTTC

D gene: TRBD2
clone size: -
V gene: TRBV7-8
J gene: TRBJ2-2
CDR3 protein: CASSLPLRAGGFTGELFF
CDR3 DNA: TGTGCCAGCAGCCTTCCCCTGCGGGCGGGGGGGTTCACCGGGGAGCTGTTTTTT

D gene: TRBD1
clone size: -
V gene: TRBV3-1/TRBV3-2
J gene: TRBJ2-5
CDR3 protein: CASSLQGVGETQYF
CDR3 DNA: TGTGCCAGCAGCCTACAGGGGGTTGGTGAGACCCAGTACTTC

D gene: -
clone size: -
V gene: TRBV19
J gene: TRBJ1-2
CDR3 protein: CASSMENYGYTF
CDR3 DNA: TGTGCCAGTAGTATGGAGAACTATGGCTACACCTTC

D gene: TRBD2
clone size: -
V gene: TRBV7-3
J gene: TRBJ2-1
CDR3 protein: CASSRPLAGGSSYNEQFF
CDR3 DNA: TGTGCCAGCAGCCGCCCACTAGCGGGGGGGAGCTCCTACAATGAGCAGTTCTTC

D gene: TRBD2
clone size: -
V gene: TRBV7-9
J gene: TRBJ2-1
CDR3 protein: CASSLAISGGFNEQFF
CDR3 DNA: TGTGCCAGCAGCTTAGCGATCTCGGGGGGGTTCAATGAGCAGTTCTTC

D gene: -
clone size: -
V gene: TRBV29-1
J gene: TRBJ1-2
CDR3 protein: CSVEEQGTVGGYTF
CDR3 DNA: TGCAGCGTTGAAGAGCAGGGGACGGTAGGGGGCTACACCTTC

D gene: -
clone size: -
V gene: TRBV6-5
J gene: TRBJ1-5
CDR3 protein: CASSYSGEGNQPQHF
CDR3 DNA: TGTGCCAGCAGTTACTCGGGCGAAGGCAATCAGCCCCAGCATTTT

D gene: -
clone size: -
V gene: TRBV7-2
J gene: TRBJ2-5
CDR3 protein: CASSFRRGSFVETQYF
CDR3 DNA: TGTGCCAGCAGCTTTCGAAGGGGCAGTTTCGTAGAGACCCAGTACTTC

D gene: -
clone size: -
V gene: TRBV6-5
J gene: TRBJ2-1
CDR3 protein: CASSYSAAYNEQFF
CDR3 DNA: TGTGCCAGCAGTTACTCGGCAGCCTACAATGAGCAGTTCTTC

D gene: TRBD2
clone size: -
V gene: TRBV10-3
J gene: TRBJ2-3
CDR3 protein: CAIGSSGMSTDTQYF
CDR3 DNA: TGTGCCATCGGGAGTAGCGGGATGAGCACAGATACGCAGTATTTT